This entry features one T cell receptor beta chain sequence. Its specificity is not known. The data were obtained in a study of vaccination effects on CD4 cells after COVID-19. Study-level background: PBMC were cultured at a few million per well with roughly 10 IU/ml IL-2 and around 9.2 ug/ml peptides. Broader study findings: In vaccinees who were healthy, merely 1 out of 255 vaccine-induced clones cross-reacted with common cold coronaviruses.

Trimming took 8 bases from V and 5 from J, leaving 15 bases between them. CDR3 length equals 13 residues. The germline V gene encodes CDR1 SGHVS and CDR2 FQNEAQ. The method was immunoSEQ multiplex PCR; TCRdb's version includes in-frame clones alone and lacks a portion of them. The sample shows more than 35,000 clones, approximately 71% of them seen only once. Cells that had been cultured for less than 13 days were the source of isolated CD4+ T cells. The authors exchanged half the medium for IL-2 medium on days 3 and 7. Sequencing was performed on CD4+ T cells from PBMCs cultured without peptide, taken before COVID-19 vaccination. This receptor was obtained from a human donor who received a COVID-19 vaccine. The chain carries TRBV7-8 and TRBJ2-5; tentatively, D is TRBD2 (6 bases). The CDR3 is CASSGRGAETQYF. DNA for the CDR3: TGTGCCAGCTCGGGGCGCGGGGCCGAGACCCAGTACTTC.